This is a list of T cell receptor beta chains from one sample in a study of T cell repertoires in cytomegalovirus infection. Their antigens are not known. One entry per CDR3 protein, called by TCRdb with MiXCR from the reads. This table holds nearly 700,000 distinct CDR3 sequences, about 30% found once. Sequenced material: cultured PBMCs, taken from culture after CMV antigen stimulation. All receptors come from a human donor in good health (CMV status not recorded). Some clones in this sample may be carry-over from other donors' samples. Each CDR3 is given with its conserved first and last residue. A D gene is named only where the DNA matches it firmly. Expanded clones are given a class, and other clones once, few, many or no size at all.

v_gene	d_gene	abundance	j_gene	CDR3aa	CDR3nt
TRBV4-1	TRBD2	few	TRBJ2-1	CASSHFTGTSTDEQFF	TGCGCCAGCAGCCATTTTACCGGGACTAGCACCGATGAGCAGTTCTTC
TRBV20-1	NA	NA	TRBJ2-7	CSASPKVEQYF	TGCAGTGCTAGTCCCAAGGTCGAGCAGTACTTC
TRBV11-3	NA	NA	TRBJ2-3	CASSFGTGGSTDTQYF	TGTGCCAGCAGCTTTGGTACGGGGGGCTCCACAGATACGCAGTATTTT
TRBV7-6	NA	many	TRBJ1-4	CASSQTGKLFF	TGTGCCAGCAGCCAAACAGGAAAACTGTTTTTT
TRBV15	NA	few	TRBJ1-6	CATSRDPLSPLHF	TGTGCCACCAGCAGAGACCCGCTTTCACCCCTCCACTTT
TRBV19	TRBD1	few	TRBJ1-1	CASTTGGWSTEAFF	TGTGCCAGTACTACAGGGGGCTGGAGCACTGAAGCTTTCTTT
TRBV6-1	NA	few	TRBJ1-5	CASSEARRGQPQHF	TGTGCCAGCAGTGAAGCGCGGCGGGGCCAGCCCCAGCATTTT
TRBV18	NA	NA	TRBJ1-3	CASSPSLPGDSGNTIYF	TGTGCCAGCTCACCTTCTCTACCCGGTGACTCTGGAAACACCATATATTTT
TRBV27	TRBD2	few	TRBJ2-3	CASTTGTSGRLGTDTQYF	TGTGCCAGCACCACCGGGACTAGCGGGAGGTTAGGCACAGATACGCAGTATTTT
TRBV7-2	TRBD2	few	TRBJ2-7	CASSPTSGGGYEQYF	TGTGCCAGCAGCCCAACTAGCGGGGGGGGGTACGAGCAGTACTTC
TRBV12-3/TRBV12-4	NA	few	TRBJ1-1	CASSLAGVSTEAFF	TGTGCCAGCAGTTTAGCAGGGGTGAGCACTGAAGCTTTCTTT
TRBV15	NA	few	TRBJ2-2	CATSRDLGATGELFF	TGTGCCACCAGCAGAGATTTAGGGGCCACCGGGGAGCTGTTTTTT
TRBV6-1	NA	NA	TRBJ2-7	CASSERGLTYEQYF	TGTGCCAGCAGTGAAAGGGGTTTGACCTACGAGCAGTACTTC
TRBV19	NA	NA	TRBJ1-2	CASTPWARGYGYTF	TGTGCCAGTACCCCCTGGGCCAGGGGCTATGGCTACACCTTC
TRBV28	NA	NA	TRBJ1-5	CASSYSTSNQPQHF	TGTGCCAGCAGTTATTCCACCAGCAATCAGCCCCAGCATTTT
TRBV12-3/TRBV12-4	TRBD2	NA	TRBJ2-5	CASSDHSGGAIETQYF	TGTGCCAGCAGTGACCATAGCGGGGGGGCCATTGAGACCCAGTACTTC
TRBV2	TRBD1	few	TRBJ2-3	CASSEWDRDDTQYF	TGTGCCAGCAGTGAATGGGACAGGGACGATACGCAGTATTTT
TRBV11-3	TRBD1	NA	TRBJ2-3	CASSSGGAKTTDTQYF	TGTGCCAGCAGCTCAGGGGGAGCGAAGACCACAGATACGCAGTATTTT
TRBV7-9	TRBD2	NA	TRBJ2-7	CASSAGTSGNPYEQYF	TGTGCCAGCAGCGCTGGGACTAGCGGGAACCCCTACGAGCAGTACTTC
TRBV5-1	NA	NA	TRBJ2-7	CASSLSRQGVVEQYF	TGCGCCAGCAGCTTATCCCGGCAGGGTGTGGTCGAGCAGTACTTC
TRBV19	TRBD2	NA	TRBJ2-3	CASSPRTSRPTDTQYF	TGTGCCAGTAGTCCCAGGACTAGCCGACCTACAGATACGCAGTATTTT
TRBV6-2/TRBV6-3	TRBD2	few	TRBJ2-1	CASPLGSGGYNEQFF	TGTGCCAGCCCTTTAGGTAGCGGGGGCTACAATGAGCAGTTCTTC
TRBV30	NA	NA	TRBJ1-1	CAWEVGMNTEAFF	TGTGCCTGGGAGGTGGGGATGAACACTGAAGCTTTCTTT
TRBV12-3/TRBV12-4	NA	many	TRBJ2-7	CASSHSGPHSYEQYF	TGTGCCAGCAGTCACTCGGGACCGCACTCCTACGAGCAGTACTTC
TRBV27	NA	NA	TRBJ2-5	CASKRLGLETQYF	TGTGCCAGCAAGAGACTAGGCCTAGAGACCCAGTACTTC
TRBV4-1	TRBD1	NA	TRBJ1-4	CASSRFPRDRVNEKLFF	TGCGCCAGCAGCCGCTTCCCCCGGGACAGGGTGAATGAAAAACTGTTTTTT
TRBV10-2	NA	few	TRBJ1-4	CASSEVSSNEKLFF	TGCGCCAGCAGTGAGGTCTCCTCTAATGAAAAACTGTTTTTT
TRBV4-1	TRBD1	NA	TRBJ1-6	CASSPSRTGYNSPLHF	TGCGCCAGCAGCCCGAGCAGGACAGGGTATAATTCACCCCTCCACTTT
TRBV15	NA	NA	TRBJ1-1	CATGSGQVNTEAFF	TGTGCCACCGGGTCGGGACAAGTGAACACTGAAGCTTTCTTT
TRBV6-2/TRBV6-3	TRBD2	NA	TRBJ2-5	CASTTQFREREQETQYF	TGTGCCAGCACCACCCAATTCAGGGAGCGGGAGCAAGAGACCCAGTACTTC
TRBV7-2	NA	few	TRBJ2-1	CASSLVFSGGRTYNEQFF	TGTGCCAGCAGCTTAGTCTTCAGTGGGGGGCGAACCTACAATGAGCAGTTCTTC
TRBV19	NA	few	TRBJ1-4	CASTSALSREKLFF	TGTGCCAGTACCTCGGCGTTATCCCGGGAAAAACTGTTTTTT
TRBV19	NA	NA	TRBJ1-1	CASTRGAGTMNTEAFF	TGTGCCAGTACTCGTGGGGCTGGAACCATGAACACTGAAGCTTTCTTT
TRBV4-3	TRBD2	NA	TRBJ2-3	CASSQASLAGVGDTQYF	TGCGCCAGCAGCCAAGCATCACTAGCGGGAGTGGGAGATACGCAGTATTTT
TRBV2	NA	few	TRBJ2-3	CAQTPIVRTDTQYF	TGTGCCCAGACGCCTATAGTTCGCACAGATACGCAGTATTTT
TRBV7-9	NA	NA	TRBJ2-7	CASSLAVPGVYEQYF	TGTGCCAGCAGCTTAGCGGTTCCAGGGGTTTACGAGCAGTACTTC
TRBV4-3	NA	NA	TRBJ1-1	CASSQDVEARAFF	TGCGCCAGCAGCCAAGATGTCGAGGCAAGAGCTTTCTTT
TRBV4-1	TRBD1	NA	TRBJ2-7	CASSHTPGQGVYEQYF	TGCGCCAGCAGCCATACCCCGGGACAGGGGGTATACGAGCAGTACTTC
TRBV7-8	NA	many	TRBJ2-4	CASSLIGSRAKNIQYF	TGTGCCAGCAGCTTAATCGGGAGTCGAGCCAAAAACATTCAGTACTTC
TRBV12-3/TRBV12-4	NA	few	TRBJ1-4	CASSSRGRGVRPTNEKLFF	TGTGCCAGCAGCTCCCGCGGCAGGGGCGTAAGACCAACTAATGAAAAACTGTTTTTT